The clone carrying this T cell receptor beta chain has just one count. What it binds is unknown. The record originates from a study of radiotherapy plus CTLA-4 blockade in lung cancer. Study outcomes and limitations: Per reports, early blood T cell clone dynamics, plus interferon-beta, forecast response most strongly. In blood, tumor-derived TCR clones expanded after radiotherapy plus ipilimumab.

Some clones are missing from TCRdb's copy, which holds only in-frame ones; the method was immunoSEQ multiplex PCR. The table shows about 48,000 clones, with about 81% occurring only once. The V end was cut by 0 bases, the J end by 4 bases, with 17 bases between. Germline assignment: CDR1 ENHRY and CDR2 SYGVKD. The CDR3 has 17 residues. Ipilimumab-mediated CTLA-4 blockade plus focal radiation was given to patients having chemo-refractory metastatic non-small-cell lung cancer. The chain carries TRBV10-3 and TRBJ2-3; the D gene is possibly TRBD2 (5 bases). The material sequenced was peripheral blood, taken from a patient treated with radiotherapy plus ipilimumab. The sequence came from a human donor with non-small cell lung cancer who had stable disease on radiotherapy plus ipilimumab. CDR3 protein: CAISESAGARDADTQYF. The DNA for the CDR3 is TGTGCCATCAGTGAGTCGGCGGGCGCGAGGGATGCAGATACGCAGTATTTT.